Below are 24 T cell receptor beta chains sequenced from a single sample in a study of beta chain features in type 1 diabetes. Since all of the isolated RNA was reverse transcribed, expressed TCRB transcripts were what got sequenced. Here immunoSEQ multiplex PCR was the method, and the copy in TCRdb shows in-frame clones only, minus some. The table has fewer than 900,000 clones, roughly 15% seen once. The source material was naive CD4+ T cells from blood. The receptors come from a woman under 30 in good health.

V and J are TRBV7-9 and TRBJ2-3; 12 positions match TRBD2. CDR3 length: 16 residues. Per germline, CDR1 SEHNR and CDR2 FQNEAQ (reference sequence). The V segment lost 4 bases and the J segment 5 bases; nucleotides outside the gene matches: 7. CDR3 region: CASSSRLAGDEDTQYF. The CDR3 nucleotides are TGTGCCAGCAGCTCCCGACTAGCGGGAGACGAAGATACGCAGTATTTT.

CDR3 in DNA: TGTGCCAGCAGCATTGGTGCCCGCGTAGCCTACAATGAGCAGTTCTTC. Residues: CASSIGARVAYNEQFF. The V and J genes are TRBV7-9 and TRBJ2-1, with D unclear. Germline CDR1 SEHNR, CDR2 FQNEAQ (reference sequence). The V end was cut by 5 bases, the J end by 2 bases, with 16 bases between. The CDR3 covers 16 residues.

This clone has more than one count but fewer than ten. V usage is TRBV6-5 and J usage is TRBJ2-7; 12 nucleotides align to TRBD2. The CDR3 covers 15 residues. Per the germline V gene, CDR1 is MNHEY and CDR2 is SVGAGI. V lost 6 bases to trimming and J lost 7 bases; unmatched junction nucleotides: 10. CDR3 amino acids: CASSRGLAGTWEQYF. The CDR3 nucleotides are TGTGCCAGCAGCCGCGGACTAGCGGGAACTTGGGAGCAGTACTTC.

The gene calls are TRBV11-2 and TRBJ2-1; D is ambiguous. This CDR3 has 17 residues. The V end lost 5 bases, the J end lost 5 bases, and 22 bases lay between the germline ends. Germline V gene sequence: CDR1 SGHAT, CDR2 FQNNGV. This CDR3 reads CASSPRSGRGGHNEQFF. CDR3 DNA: TGTGCCAGCAGCCCTAGATCCGGGCGCGGCGGACACAATGAGCAGTTCTTC.

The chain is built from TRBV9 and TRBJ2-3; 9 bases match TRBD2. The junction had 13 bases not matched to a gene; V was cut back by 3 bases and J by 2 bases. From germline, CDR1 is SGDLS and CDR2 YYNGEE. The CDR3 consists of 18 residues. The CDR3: CASSAGIGAGGPTDTQYF. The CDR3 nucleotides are TGTGCCAGCAGCGCAGGGATTGGGGCGGGAGGGCCCACAGATACGCAGTATTTT.

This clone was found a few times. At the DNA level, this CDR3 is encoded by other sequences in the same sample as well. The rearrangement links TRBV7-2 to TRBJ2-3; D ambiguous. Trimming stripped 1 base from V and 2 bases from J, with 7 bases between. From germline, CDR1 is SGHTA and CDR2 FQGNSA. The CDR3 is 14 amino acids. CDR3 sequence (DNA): TGTGCCAGCAGCTTAGGTCAGGACACAGATACGCAGTATTTT. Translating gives CASSLGQDTDTQYF.

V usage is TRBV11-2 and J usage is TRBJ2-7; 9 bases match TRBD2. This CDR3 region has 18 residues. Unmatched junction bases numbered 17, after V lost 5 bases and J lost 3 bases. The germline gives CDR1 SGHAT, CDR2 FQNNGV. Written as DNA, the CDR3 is TGTGCCAGCAGCCCCCCCCCAAGGGGACTAGCTTCTGTCTACGAGCAGTACTTC. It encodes CASSPPPRGLASVYEQYF.

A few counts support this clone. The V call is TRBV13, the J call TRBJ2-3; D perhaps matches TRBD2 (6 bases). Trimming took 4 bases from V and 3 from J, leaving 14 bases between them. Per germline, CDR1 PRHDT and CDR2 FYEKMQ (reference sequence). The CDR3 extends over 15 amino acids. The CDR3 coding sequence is TGTGCCAGCAGCTCCCAAGCGGGTTTGACAGATACGCAGTATTTT. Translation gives CASSSQAGLTDTQYF.

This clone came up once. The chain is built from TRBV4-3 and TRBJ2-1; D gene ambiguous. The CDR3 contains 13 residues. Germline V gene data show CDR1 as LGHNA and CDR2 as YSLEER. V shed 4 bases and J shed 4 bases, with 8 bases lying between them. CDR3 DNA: TGCGCCAGCAGCCGCCGTAGATACAATGAGCAGTTCTTC. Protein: CASSRRRYNEQFF.

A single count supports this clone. The CDR3 is CASSQLPRETQYF. CDR3 nucleotide sequence: TGCGCCAGCAGCCAATTGCCGAGGGAGACCCAGTACTTC. The genes are TRBV4-1 and TRBJ2-5; no reliable D call. The V end lost 2 bases, the J end lost 5 bases, and 9 bases lay between the germline ends. Germline V gene sequence: CDR1 MGHRA, CDR2 YSYEKL. This CDR3 spans 13 amino acids.

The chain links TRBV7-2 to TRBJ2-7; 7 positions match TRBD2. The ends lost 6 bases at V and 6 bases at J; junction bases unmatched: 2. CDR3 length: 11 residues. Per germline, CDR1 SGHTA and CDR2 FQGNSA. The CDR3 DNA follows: TGTGCCAGCAGGGGGAGGGGCGAGCAGTACTTC. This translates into CASRGRGEQYF.

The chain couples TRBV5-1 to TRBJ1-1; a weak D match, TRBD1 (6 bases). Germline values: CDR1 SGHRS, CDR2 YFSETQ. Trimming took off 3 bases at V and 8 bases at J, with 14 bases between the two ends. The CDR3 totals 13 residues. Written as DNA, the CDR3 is TGCGCCAGCAGCTCGATCAGGGGTTCGGAAGCTTTCTTT. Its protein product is CASSSIRGSEAFF.

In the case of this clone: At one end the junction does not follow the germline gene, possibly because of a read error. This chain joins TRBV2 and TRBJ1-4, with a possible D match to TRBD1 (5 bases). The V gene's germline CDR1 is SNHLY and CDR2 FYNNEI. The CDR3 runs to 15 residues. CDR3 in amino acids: CASREVPGPSRTPFF. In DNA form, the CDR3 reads TGTGCCAGCAGGGAAGTCCCGGGACCTTCACGAACGCCGTTTTTT.

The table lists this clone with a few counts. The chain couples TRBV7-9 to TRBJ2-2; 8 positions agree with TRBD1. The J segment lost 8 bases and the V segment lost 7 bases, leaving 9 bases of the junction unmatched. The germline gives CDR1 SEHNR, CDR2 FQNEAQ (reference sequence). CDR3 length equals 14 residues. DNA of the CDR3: TGTGCCAGCATCGAGGACAGGGTCGTTGGGGAGCTGTTTTTT. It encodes CASIEDRVVGELFF.

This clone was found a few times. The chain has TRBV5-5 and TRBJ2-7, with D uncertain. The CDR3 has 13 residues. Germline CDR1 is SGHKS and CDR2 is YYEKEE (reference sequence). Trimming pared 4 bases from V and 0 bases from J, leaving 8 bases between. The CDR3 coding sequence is TGTGCCAGCAGCCCGTTGGGCTCCTACGAGCAGTACTTC. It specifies CASSPLGSYEQYF.

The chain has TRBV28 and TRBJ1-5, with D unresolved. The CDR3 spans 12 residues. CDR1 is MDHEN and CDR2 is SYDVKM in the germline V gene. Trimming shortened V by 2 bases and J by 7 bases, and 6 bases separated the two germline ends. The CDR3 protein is CASSLETQPQHF. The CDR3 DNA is TGTGCCAGCAGTTTAGAAACCCAGCCCCAGCATTTT.

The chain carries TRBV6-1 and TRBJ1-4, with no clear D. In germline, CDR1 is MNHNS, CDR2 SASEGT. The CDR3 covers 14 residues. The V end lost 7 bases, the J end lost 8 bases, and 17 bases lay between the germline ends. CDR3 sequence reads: CASIEGGLSEKLFF. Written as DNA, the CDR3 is TGTGCCAGCATCGAGGGAGGGTTGAGCGAAAAACTGTTTTTT.

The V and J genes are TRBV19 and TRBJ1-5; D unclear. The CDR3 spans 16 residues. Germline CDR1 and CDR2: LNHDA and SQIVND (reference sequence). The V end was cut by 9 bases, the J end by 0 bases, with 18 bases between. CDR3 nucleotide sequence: TGTGCCAGACGCCAACGCCCTGGCTATAGCAATCAGCCCCAGCATTTT. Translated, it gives CARRQRPGYSNQPQHF.

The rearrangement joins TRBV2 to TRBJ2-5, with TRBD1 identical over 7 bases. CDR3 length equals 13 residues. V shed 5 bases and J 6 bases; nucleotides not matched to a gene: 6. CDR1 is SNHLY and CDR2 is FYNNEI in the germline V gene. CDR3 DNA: TGTGCCAGCAGTCAGGGACAGCAGAAGACCCAGTACTTC. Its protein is CASSQGQQKTQYF. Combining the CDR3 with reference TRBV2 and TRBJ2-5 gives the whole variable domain EPEVTQTPSHQVTQMGQEVILRCVPISNHLYFYWYRQILGQKVEFLVSFYNNEISEKSEIFDDQFSVERPDGSNFTLKIRSTKLEDSAMYFCASSQGQQKTQYFGPGTRLLVL.

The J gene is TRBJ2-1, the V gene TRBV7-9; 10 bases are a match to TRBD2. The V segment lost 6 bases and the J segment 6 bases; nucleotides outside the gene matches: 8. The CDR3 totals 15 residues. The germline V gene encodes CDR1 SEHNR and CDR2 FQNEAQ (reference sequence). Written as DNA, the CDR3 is TGTGCCAGCAGACTATTAGCGGGAGGTTTCAATGAGCAGTTCTTC. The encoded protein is CASRLLAGGFNEQFF.

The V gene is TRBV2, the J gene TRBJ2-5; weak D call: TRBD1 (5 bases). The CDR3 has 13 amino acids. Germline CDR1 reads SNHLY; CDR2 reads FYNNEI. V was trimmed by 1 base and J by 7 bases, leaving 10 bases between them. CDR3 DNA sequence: TGTGCCAGCAGTGAAGTCCTTAGGGGGACCCAGTACTTC. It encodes CASSEVLRGTQYF.

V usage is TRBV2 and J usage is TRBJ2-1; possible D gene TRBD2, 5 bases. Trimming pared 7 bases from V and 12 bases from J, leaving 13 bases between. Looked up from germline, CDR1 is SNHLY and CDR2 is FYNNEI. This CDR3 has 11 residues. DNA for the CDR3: TGTGCCAGCACCTCTTGGGAGACGCAGTTCTTC. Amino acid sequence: CASTSWETQFF.

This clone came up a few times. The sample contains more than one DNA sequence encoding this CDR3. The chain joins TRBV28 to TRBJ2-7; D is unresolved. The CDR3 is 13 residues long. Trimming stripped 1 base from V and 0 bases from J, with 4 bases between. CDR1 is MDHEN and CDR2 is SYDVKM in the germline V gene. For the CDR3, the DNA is TGTGCCAGCAGTTTATCCCCCTCCTACGAGCAGTACTTC. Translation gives CASSLSPSYEQYF.

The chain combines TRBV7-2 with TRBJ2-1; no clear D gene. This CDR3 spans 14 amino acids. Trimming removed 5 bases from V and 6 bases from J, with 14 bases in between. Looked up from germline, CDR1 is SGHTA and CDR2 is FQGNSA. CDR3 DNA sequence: TGTGCCAGCAGCCCCCTAGGAGCTTCCAATGAGCAGTTCTTC. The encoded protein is CASSPLGASNEQFF.